The sample holds many counts of the clone carrying this TCR beta chain. This entry belongs to a study of human T cells and chemical hapten exposure. Trimming cost V 3 bases and J 1 base, with 20 bases left between them. The CDR3 runs 18 residues. Looked up from germline, CDR1 is LGHNA and CDR2 is YNFKEQ. TCRdb reanalysed the RACE reads using MiXCR and keeps one entry per CDR3 protein. The table lists about 300,000 distinct CDR3 sequences, approximately 5.8% of them singletons. The time point was: pre-sensitization, week 0. Treatment denoted: therapeutic diphenylcyclopropenone sensitization with weekly scalp DPC.

This sequence joins TRBV4-2 and TRBJ2-3; D perhaps matches TRBD2 (6 bases). This sample comprised whole blood, obtained in connection with sensitization to the hapten diphenylcyclopropenone (DPC). The sequence was collected from a woman younger than 30 with alopecia areata. Some clones in this sample may be carry-over from other donors' samples. CDR3 in DNA: TGTGCCAGCAGCCACAAACTTACGACGCGCGGGGGCACAGATACGCAGTATTTT. The encoded protein is CASSHKLTTRGGTDTQYF.